The clone carrying this T cell receptor (beta chain) was seen a few times. Its matching antigen is unknown. It was via CD45RO/CCR7/CD25/CD127/CD95/CD27 that CD4+ naive, central memory, regulatory and stem cell-like memory cells were sorted. The authors reverse transcribed all of the isolated RNA, so sequencing captured expressed TCRB transcripts. Clones were sequenced by immunoSEQ multiplex PCR, and TCRdb holds only the in-frame ones, with some missing. The sample contains roughly 150,000 clones, around 10% of which appear only once. This entry belongs to a study of beta chain features in type 1 diabetes. Broader study findings: For type 1 diabetes patients, VDJ junctions showed fewer insertions and more deletions.

CDR1 and CDR2 from the germline V gene are LGHNA and YNFKEQ. This CDR3 has 12 amino acids. Unmatched junction bases numbered 7, after V lost 8 bases and J lost 9 bases. The origin of this receptor is a man in his late teens or twenties in good health. The gene calls are TRBV4-2 and TRBJ2-1; 7 nucleotides align to TRBD2. Sequences were obtained from central memory CD4+ T cells from blood. The CDR3 reads CASLGRAAEQFF. For the CDR3, the DNA is TGTGCCAGCCTAGGGAGGGCGGCTGAGCAGTTCTTC.